These 6 T cell receptor beta chains were all obtained from the same sample, sequenced in a study of shared clonotypes between healthy human individuals. The repertoire was sequenced with immunoSEQ multiplex PCR; TCRdb's copy has only in-frame clones and lacks some. Among fewer than 3 million clones listed, less than 95% were seen once. Material: naive CD4+ T cells from PBMCs. Documented subset: CD45RA+ positively selected. Source of these receptors: a man aged 18 to 35 in good health. Some clones in this sample may be carry-over from other donors' samples.

The rearrangement links TRBV7-2 to TRBJ2-1; D is possibly TRBD2 (6 bases). CDR1 is SGHTA and CDR2 is FQGNSA in the germline V gene. The CDR3 spans 15 residues. The germline V and J ends were trimmed by 2 bases and 3 bases, with 11 bases remaining between them. The CDR3 is CASSLTGGNYNEQFF. CDR3 nucleotides: TGTGCCAGCAGCTTAACGGGCGGGAACTACAATGAGCAGTTCTTC.

This chain uses TRBV5-1 with TRBJ2-1; 7 positions match TRBD2. With V trimmed by 2 bases and J by 6 bases, 5 bases remained unmatched. CDR1 is SGHRS, CDR2 YFSETQ, per germline. The CDR3 is 14 amino acids. DNA of the CDR3: TGCGCCAGCAGCTTTGATTCTAGCGGCAATGAGCAGTTCTTC. It is translated as CASSFDSSGNEQFF.

V and J are TRBV5-4 and TRBJ2-5; no clear D. Between the trimmed V and J ends, which lost 1 base and 6 bases, there was a span of 22 bases. The CDR3 spans 17 residues. CDR1 is SGHNT, CDR2 YYREEE, per germline (reference sequence). The CDR3 loop is CASSLLGSSRAGQTQYF. CDR3 in DNA: TGTGCCAGCAGCTTGCTCGGATCTTCTAGAGCCGGGCAGACCCAGTACTTC. Drawing the rest from reference TRBV5-4 and TRBJ2-5, the complete variable domain is ETGVTQSPTHLIKTRGQQVTLRCSSQSGHNTVSWYQQALGQGPQFIFQYYREEENGRGNFPPRFSGLQFPNYSSELNVNALELDDSALYLCASSLLGSSRAGQTQYFGPGTRLLVL.

V is TRBV7-3 and J is TRBJ2-1; 10 bases align to TRBD2. The CDR3 is made up of 15 amino acids. V was pared by 2 bases and J by 4 bases, with 2 bases of the junction left unmatched. CDR1 is SGHTA and CDR2 is FQGTGA in the germline V gene. Written as DNA, the CDR3 is TGTGCCAGCAGCTTACAACTAGCGGGATACAATGAGCAGTTCTTC. It yields the protein CASSLQLAGYNEQFF.

A note on this clone: Other DNA sequences in this sample translate to the same CDR3. The rearrangement joins TRBV4-1 to TRBJ2-5; possible D gene TRBD1, 5 bases. Between the trimmed V and J ends, which lost 1 base and 2 bases, there was a span of 5 bases. The CDR3 has 13 amino acids. CDR1 MGHRA and CDR2 YSYEKL come from the germline V gene. The CDR3 region is CASSQGQQETQYF. The CDR3 nucleotides are TGCGCCAGCAGCCAAGGACAGCAAGAGACCCAGTACTTC.

The chain has TRBV7-2 and TRBJ2-7, with D possibly matching TRBD1 (6 bases). Trimming shortened V by 3 bases and J by 2 bases, and 14 bases separated the two germline ends. Germline V gene lookup returns CDR1 SGHTA and CDR2 FQGNSA. The CDR3 contains 15 residues. CDR3 in amino acids: CASSFRRTETYEQYF. CDR3 DNA sequence: TGTGCCAGCAGCTTCCGACGGACAGAGACCTACGAGCAGTACTTC.